Shown below are 15 T cell receptor beta chains from a single sample sequenced in a study of OX40 agonist ivuxolimab in advanced cancers. Using immunoSEQ multiplex PCR, the repertoire was profiled, and TCRdb retains in-frame clones only, with some absent. The table has 75,000 to 95,000 clones, under 95% seen once. This specimen was CD4+ or CD8+ T cells sorted from blood, taken in a trial of the OX40 agonist ivuxolimab. These receptors originate from an adult with an advanced solid tumor such as melanoma, head and neck, liver or kidney cancer.

This chain links TRBV5-6 with TRBJ1-2, with D uncertain. This CDR3 spans 14 amino acids. Germline V gene sequence: CDR1 SGHDT, CDR2 YYEEEE. V gave up 3 bases and J gave up 14 bases, with 23 bases separating them. The CDR3 DNA follows: TGTGCCAGCAGCTCCTTAAGTCGTGGTGCCGCCACGACCTTC. It is translated as CASSSLSRGAATTF.

This chain uses TRBV9 with TRBJ2-5; 7 positions agree with TRBD2. Germline V gene sequence: CDR1 SGDLS, CDR2 YYNGEE. Trimming cost V 0 bases and J 1 base; bases outside gene matches: 15. CDR3 size: 19 residues. The CDR3 region has the DNA TGTGCCAGCAGCGTAGCTACTGGGGGAACTAGCGTAAGCCAAGAGACCCAGTACTTC. It codes for CASSVATGGTSVSQETQYF. Supplemented by reference TRBV9 and TRBJ2-5, the full variable domain reads DSGVTQTPKHLITATGQRVTLRCSPRSGDLSVYWYQQSLDQGLQFLIQYYNGEERAKGNILERFSAQQFPDLHSELNLSSLELGDSALYFCASSVATGGTSVSQETQYFGPGTRLLVL.

The chain links TRBV18 to TRBJ1-4; D call uncertain. V was clipped by 2 bases and J by 4 bases, with 14 bases between them. Germline CDR1 KGHSH, CDR2 LQKENI. This CDR3 is 16 amino acids long. As DNA, the CDR3 is TGTGCCAGCTCACCAACTAGTGGACGGTTTAATGAAAAACTGTTTTTT. Its translation is CASSPTSGRFNEKLFF.

The chain carries TRBV7-9 and TRBJ2-1, with D perhaps TRBD1 (6 bases). The germline V and J ends were trimmed by 7 bases and 1 base, with 11 bases remaining between them. From germline, CDR1 is SEHNR and CDR2 FQNEAQ (reference sequence). The CDR3 length is 14 residues. The CDR3 is CASTFGQSYNEQFF. The CDR3 DNA reads as TGTGCCAGCACCTTTGGACAGTCCTACAATGAGCAGTTCTTC. Supplemented by reference TRBV7-9 and TRBJ2-1, the full variable domain reads DTGVSQNPRHKITKRGQNVTFRCDPISEHNRLYWYRQTLGQGPEFLTYFQNEAQLEKSRLLSDRFSAERPKGSFSTLEIQRTEQGDSAMYLCASTFGQSYNEQFFGPGTRLTVL.

V usage is TRBV10-3 and J usage is TRBJ1-2; no clear D. V was clipped by 1 base and J by 0 bases, with 9 bases between them. Germline assignment: CDR1 ENHRY and CDR2 SYGVKD. This CDR3 has 15 amino acids. This CDR3 is CAISELREANYGYTF. CDR3 coding DNA: TGTGCCATCAGTGAGTTGCGAGAAGCTAACTATGGCTACACCTTC.

In its sample, this clone was seen a few times. The rearrangement uses TRBV6-1 and TRBJ1-1; 7 bases map to TRBD1. Trimming took 8 bases from V and 7 from J; bases not matched to a gene: 7. Germline loops: CDR1 MNHNS, CDR2 SASEGT. This CDR3 is built from 12 residues. This CDR3 reads CASGNRGNEAFF. The CDR3 DNA follows: TGTGCCAGCGGAAACAGGGGCAATGAAGCTTTCTTT.

The V gene is TRBV19, the J gene TRBJ2-5; 9 bases align to TRBD1. The germline CDR1 and CDR2 sequences are LNHDA and SQIVND (reference sequence). J lost 5 bases, V lost 4 bases, and 2 bases had no gene match. The CDR3 has 13 residues. The CDR3 coding sequence is TGTGCCAGTAGTACAGACAGGGGGGAGACCCAGTACTTC. It specifies CASSTDRGETQYF. The whole variable domain, remainder taken from reference TRBV19 and TRBJ2-5, is DGGITQSPKYLFRKEGQNVTLSCEQNLNHDAMYWYRQDPGQGLRLIYYSQIVNDFQKGDIAEGYSVSREKKESFPLTVTSAQKNPTAFYLCASSTDRGETQYFGPGTRLLVL.

This clone occurred once. The chain joins TRBV6-5 to TRBJ1-2; D gene uncertain. V dropped 6 bases and J dropped 2 bases, with 10 bases sitting between them. The CDR3 contains 13 residues. Germline CDR1 is MNHEY and CDR2 is SVGAGI. CDR3 loop: CASSLYRNYGYTF. The CDR3, as DNA: TGTGCCAGCAGCCTATATCGAAACTATGGCTACACCTTC.

CDR3 sequence reads: CASSEMGQGYEKLFF. In nucleotides, the CDR3 is TGTGCCAGCAGTGAAATGGGGCAGGGGTACGAAAAACTGTTTTTT. V is TRBV6-1 and J is TRBJ1-4; possibly TRBD1 for D (6 bases). Looked up from germline, CDR1 is MNHNS and CDR2 is SASEGT. V was shortened by 2 bases and J by 8 bases, with 15 bases between the two germline ends. This CDR3 has 15 amino acids.

The chain carries TRBV6-5 and TRBJ1-1; D is uncertain. The germline CDR1 and CDR2 sequences are MNHEY and SVGAGI. The CDR3 covers 13 residues. The V gene lost 0 bases and the J gene lost 3 bases, with 5 bases spanning the gap. The CDR3 coding sequence is TGTGCCAGCAGTTACTCGCAATACACTGAAGCTTTCTTT. Amino acid sequence: CASSYSQYTEAFF.

The chain links TRBV5-1 to TRBJ2-6; TRBD1 matches at 9 bases. The CDR3 has 18 residues. The germline gives CDR1 SGHRS, CDR2 YFSETQ. V shed 3 bases and J 0 bases; nucleotides not matched to a gene: 7. CDR3 sequence reads: CASSSTTGGTSGANVLTF. The CDR3 region has the DNA TGCGCCAGCAGCTCGACGACAGGGGGTACCTCTGGGGCCAACGTCCTGACTTTC. The full variable domain, in which reference TRBV5-1 and TRBJ2-6 provide the parts outside the CDR3, is KAGVTQTPRYLIKTRGQQVTLSCSPISGHRSVSWYQQTPGQGLQFLFEYFSETQRNKGNFPGRFSGRQFSNSRSEMNVSTLELGDSALYLCASSSTTGGTSGANVLTFGAGSRLTVL.

The rearrangement uses TRBV15 and TRBJ2-5, with D tentatively TRBD1 or TRBD2 (5 bases each). Germline V lookup: CDR1 LNHNV, CDR2 YYDKDF (reference sequence). This CDR3 spans 16 amino acids. V was trimmed by 0 bases and J by 1 base, leaving 12 bases between them. The CDR3 spells CATSRDRPGTQETQYF. The CDR3 coding sequence is TGTGCCACCAGCAGAGATCGGCCCGGGACCCAAGAGACCCAGTACTTC.

This clone was seen a single time. The rearrangement uses TRBV28 and TRBJ1-2; D uncertain. The V gene lost 5 bases and the J gene lost 1 base, with 5 bases spanning the gap. This CDR3 has 12 amino acids. CDR1 MDHEN and CDR2 SYDVKM come from the germline V gene. CDR3 sequence (DNA): TGTGCCAGCAGTATATATAACTATGGCTACACCTTC. It encodes CASSIYNYGYTF.

The chain is built from TRBV28 and TRBJ1-2, with no clear D. The germline CDR1 and CDR2 sequences are MDHEN and SYDVKM. V lost 5 bases to trimming and J lost 0 bases, with 16 bases between them. The CDR3 sequence is 16 residues long. The CDR3 region has the DNA TGTGCCAGCAGTGTCCCGGGGAGGACTACTAACTATGGCTACACCTTC. It encodes CASSVPGRTTNYGYTF.

This rearrangement joins TRBV5-1 to TRBJ2-7; D gene unclear. The CDR3 totals 13 residues. Deletions cut 5 bases from V and 1 base from J, with 10 bases between. Per the germline V gene, CDR1 is SGHRS and CDR2 is YFSETQ. CDR3 loop: CASSPKGSYEQYF. For the CDR3, the DNA is TGCGCCAGCAGTCCTAAGGGATCCTACGAGCAGTACTTC. Looking up the rest from reference TRBV5-1 and TRBJ2-7 gives the full variable domain: KAGVTQTPRYLIKTRGQQVTLSCSPISGHRSVSWYQQTPGQGLQFLFEYFSETQRNKGNFPGRFSGRQFSNSRSEMNVSTLELGDSALYLCASSPKGSYEQYFGPGTRLTVT.